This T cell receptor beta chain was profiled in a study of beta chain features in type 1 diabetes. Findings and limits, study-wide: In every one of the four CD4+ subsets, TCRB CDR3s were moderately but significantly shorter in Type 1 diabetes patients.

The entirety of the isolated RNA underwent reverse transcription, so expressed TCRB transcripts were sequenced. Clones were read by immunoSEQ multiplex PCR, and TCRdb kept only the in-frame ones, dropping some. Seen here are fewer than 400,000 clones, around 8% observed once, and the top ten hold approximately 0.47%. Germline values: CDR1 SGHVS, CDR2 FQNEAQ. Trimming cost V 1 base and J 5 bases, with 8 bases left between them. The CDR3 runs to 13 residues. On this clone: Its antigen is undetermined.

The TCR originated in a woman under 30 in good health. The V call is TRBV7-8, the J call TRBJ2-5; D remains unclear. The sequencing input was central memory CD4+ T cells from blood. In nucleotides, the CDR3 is TGTGCCAGCAGCTTAGGCACGTATGAGACCCAGTACTTC. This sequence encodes CASSLGTYETQYF.